The sequence of this TCR beta chain was determined in a study of cytomegalovirus exposure and HLA in healthy donors. The PCR had 60 Vbeta and 13 Jbeta primers. Data came from immunoSEQ multiplex PCR; TCRdb stores just in-frame clones and leaves some out. The data contain over 110,000 clones, approximately 83% of them singletons. The V segment lost 2 bases and the J segment 4 bases; nucleotides outside the gene matches: 7. This CDR3 has 16 amino acids. Germline loops: CDR1 SGHVS, CDR2 FQNEAQ. The sequence was collected from a male donor in good health and CMV-seronegative. V and J are TRBV7-8 and TRBJ2-2, with 7 positions matching TRBD1. The specimen sequenced was PBMCs. The CDR3 protein is CASSLSGQTPTGELFF. The CDR3 coding sequence is TGTGCCAGCAGCTTATCGGGACAGACTCCCACCGGGGAGCTGTTTTTT.